Detailed here is one T cell receptor beta chain. This entry is derived from a study of T cells after yellow fever vaccination. TCRdb itself ran the 5' RACE reads through MiXCR, one entry per CDR3 protein. The sample carries 300,000 to 350,000 distinct CDR3 sequences, roughly 8.3% recorded once. Germline CDR1 and CDR2: GTSNPN and SVGIG (reference sequence). Trimming stripped 4 bases from V and 6 bases from J, with 11 bases between. The CDR3 sequence is 12 residues long. This receptor was taken from a man aged 18-30 years who received the YFV17D yellow fever vaccine. Source: PBMCs, taken around 45 days after the first yellow fever vaccination. The chain recombines TRBV30 with TRBJ2-3, with D hard to call. CDR3 nucleotides: TGTGCCTGGAATCCAGTGTGGGATACGCAGTATTTT. Amino acid sequence: CAWNPVWDTQYF.